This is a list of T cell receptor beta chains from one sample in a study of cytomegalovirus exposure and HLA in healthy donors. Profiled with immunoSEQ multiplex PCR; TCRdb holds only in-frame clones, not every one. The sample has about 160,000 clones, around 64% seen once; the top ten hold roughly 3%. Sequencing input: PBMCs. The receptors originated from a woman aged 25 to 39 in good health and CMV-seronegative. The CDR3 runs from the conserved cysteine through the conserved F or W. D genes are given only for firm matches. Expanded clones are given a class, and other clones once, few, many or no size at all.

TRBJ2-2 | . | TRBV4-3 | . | CASTWAGTGELFF | TGCGCCAGCACCTGGGCGGGCACCGGGGAGCTGTTTTTT
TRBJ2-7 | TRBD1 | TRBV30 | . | CAWGGQAVDEQYF | TGTGCCTGGGGCGGACAGGCTGTTGACGAGCAGTACTTC
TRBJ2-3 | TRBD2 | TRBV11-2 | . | CASSSYSSGTSDTQYF | TGTGCCAGCAGCTCCTACTCTAGCGGGACCTCAGATACGCAGTATTTT
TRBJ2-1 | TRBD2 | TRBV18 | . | CASSPTSGDEQFF | TGTGCCAGCTCACCGACTAGCGGTGATGAGCAGTTCTTC
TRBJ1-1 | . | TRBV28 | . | CASRAWGPTEAFF | TGTGCCAGCAGAGCGTGGGGGCCCACTGAAGCTTTCTTT
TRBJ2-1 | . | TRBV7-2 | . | CASSLFSGSYNEQFF | TGTGCCAGCAGCTTATTTAGCGGCTCCTACAATGAGCAGTTCTTC
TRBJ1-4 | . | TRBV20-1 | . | CSAVIREKLFF | TGCAGTGCTGTGATCCGGGAAAAACTGTTTTTT
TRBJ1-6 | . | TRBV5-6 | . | CASSLRENNSPLHF | TGTGCCAGCAGCTTGCGGGAGAATAATTCACCCCTCCACTTT
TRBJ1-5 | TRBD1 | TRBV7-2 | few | CASSLGTGPAPQHF | TGTGCCAGCAGCTTAGGGACAGGCCCGGCGCCCCAGCATTTT
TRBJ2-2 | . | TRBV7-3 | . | CASSSGANTGELFF | TGTGCCAGCTCATCCGGGGCGAACACCGGGGAGCTGTTTTTT
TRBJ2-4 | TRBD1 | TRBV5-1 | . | CASSFSGTGVDIQYF | TGCGCCAGCAGCTTTTCCGGGACAGGGGTAGACATTCAGTACTTC
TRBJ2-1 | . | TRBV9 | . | CASSVVSNEQFF | TGTGCCAGCAGCGTAGTGTCGAATGAGCAGTTCTTC
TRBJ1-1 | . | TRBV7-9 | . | CASSLIAGRTEAFF | TGTGCCAGCAGCTTAATTGCAGGCCGCACTGAAGCTTTCTTT
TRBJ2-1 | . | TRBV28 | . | CASSLTANEQFF | TGTGCCAGCAGTTTAACCGCGAATGAGCAGTTCTTC
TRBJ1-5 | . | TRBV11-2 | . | CASSLQGGRQPQHF | TGTGCCAGCAGCTTACAAGGGGGTAGGCAGCCCCAGCATTTT
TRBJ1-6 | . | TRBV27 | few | CASSFSNSPLHF | TGTGCCAGCAGTTTCTCTAATTCACCCCTCCACTTT
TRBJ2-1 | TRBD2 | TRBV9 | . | CASSVVSSGVYNEQFF | TGTGCCAGCAGCGTAGTTTCGAGCGGGGTCTACAATGAGCAGTTCTTC
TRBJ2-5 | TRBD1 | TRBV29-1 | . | CSVERQGGETQYF | TGCAGCGTTGAACGACAGGGGGGAGAGACCCAGTACTTC
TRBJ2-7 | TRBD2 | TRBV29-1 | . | CSVTGTNHEQYF | TGCAGCGTTACCGGGACTAACCACGAGCAGTACTTC
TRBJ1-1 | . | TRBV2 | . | CASSDGGREWTEAFF | TGTGCCAGCAGTGATGGGGGCAGGGAATGGACTGAAGCTTTCTTT
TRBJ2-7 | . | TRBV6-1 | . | CASRKERGIGEQYF | TGTGCCAGCAGAAAGGAGAGGGGGATTGGCGAGCAGTACTTC
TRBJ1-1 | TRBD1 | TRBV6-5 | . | CASSYSSTGYTEAFF | TGTGCCAGCAGTTACTCCTCGACAGGGTACACTGAAGCTTTCTTT
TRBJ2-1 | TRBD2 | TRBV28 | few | CASSATGTSSYNEQFF | TGTGCCAGCAGTGCTACCGGGACTAGCTCCTACAATGAGCAGTTCTTC
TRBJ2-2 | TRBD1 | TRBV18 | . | CASSLRQGSAGELFF | TGTGCCAGCTCACTGAGACAGGGTTCAGCCGGGGAGCTGTTTTTT
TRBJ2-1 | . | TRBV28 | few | CASSLARSETFF | TGTGCCAGCAGTTTAGCCCGAAGCGAGACGTTCTTC
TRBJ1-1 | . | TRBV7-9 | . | CASSSRIPAEAFF | TGTGCCAGCAGTAGCAGAATCCCCGCTGAAGCTTTCTTT
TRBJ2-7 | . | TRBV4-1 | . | CASSQGQGNYEQYF | TGCGCCAGCAGCCAGGGTCAGGGAAACTACGAGCAGTACTTC
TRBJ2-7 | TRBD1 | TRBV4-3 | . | CASSQETGSEQYF | TGCGCCAGCAGCCAAGAGACAGGGTCCGAGCAGTACTTC
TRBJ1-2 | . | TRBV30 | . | CAWSFRTDEVF | TGTGCCTGGAGCTTTAGGACAGACGAAGTCTTC
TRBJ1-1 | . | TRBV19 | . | CASSIPRVTEAFF | TGTGCCAGTAGTATTCCTCGGGTCACTGAAGCTTTCTTT
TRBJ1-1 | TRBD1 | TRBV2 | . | CASSSDRRTEAFF | TGTGCCAGCAGCTCGGACAGGAGAACTGAAGCTTTCTTT
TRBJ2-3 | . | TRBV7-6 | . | CASSEGGLTDTQYF | TGTGCCAGCAGCGAGGGCGGACTCACAGATACGCAGTATTTT
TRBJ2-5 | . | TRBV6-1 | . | CASSTGGAKTQYF | TGTGCCAGCAGTACTGGGGGCGCGAAGACCCAGTACTTC
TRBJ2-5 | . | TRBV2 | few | CASSLGAAPVLYF | TGTGCCAGCAGCCTGGGGGCGGCTCCCGTGCTGTACTTC
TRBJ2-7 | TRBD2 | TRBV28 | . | CASSPRTSGSREQYF | TGTGCCAGCAGTCCGCGGACTAGCGGGAGTCGGGAGCAGTACTTC
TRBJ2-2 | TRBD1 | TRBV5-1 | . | CASTLEGQGDTGELFF | TGCGCCAGCACATTGGAGGGACAGGGGGACACCGGGGAGCTGTTTTTT
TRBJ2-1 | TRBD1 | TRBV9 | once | CASSVSGTGGAYEQFF | TGTGCCAGCAGCGTCTCCGGGACAGGGGGCGCTTATGAGCAGTTCTTC
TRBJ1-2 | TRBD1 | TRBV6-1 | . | CASSMEGAGGYTF | TGTGCCAGCAGCATGGAGGGGGCAGGTGGCTACACCTTC
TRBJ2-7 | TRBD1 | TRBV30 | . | CAWSEGGGQYF | TGTGCCTGGAGTGAAGGGGGCGGCCAGTACTTC
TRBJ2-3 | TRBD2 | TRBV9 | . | CASSVSGGRLDTQYF | TGTGCCAGCAGCGTTAGCGGGGGGCGTTTGGATACGCAGTATTTT
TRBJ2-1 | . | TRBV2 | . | CASSGETGVLSYNEQFF | TGTGCCAGCAGTGGAGAAACAGGTGTACTCTCCTACAATGAGCAGTTCTTC
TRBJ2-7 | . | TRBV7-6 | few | CASSLDSGPYEQYF | TGTGCCAGCAGCTTAGATAGCGGCCCCTACGAGCAGTACTTC
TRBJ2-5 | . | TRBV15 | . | CATSRDLGGETQYF | TGTGCCACCAGCAGAGATTTGGGGGGAGAGACCCAGTACTTC
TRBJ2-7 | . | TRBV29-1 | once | CSVGGRIWEDEQYF | TGCAGCGTTGGGGGACGGATTTGGGAGGACGAGCAGTACTTC
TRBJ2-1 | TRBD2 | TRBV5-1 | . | CASSPASGGDEQFF | TGCGCCAGCAGCCCGGCTAGCGGGGGGGATGAGCAGTTCTTC
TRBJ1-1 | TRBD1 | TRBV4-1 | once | CASSRGQGANTEAFF | TGCGCCAGCAGCCGAGGACAGGGGGCCAACACTGAAGCTTTCTTT
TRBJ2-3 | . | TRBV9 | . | CASSVPAGSDTQYF | TGTGCCAGCAGCGTCCCCGCGGGGTCAGATACGCAGTATTTT
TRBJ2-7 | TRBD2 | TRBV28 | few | CAASGGLYEQYF | TGTGCCGCTAGCGGGGGTCTCTACGAGCAGTACTTC
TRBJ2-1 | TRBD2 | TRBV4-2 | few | CASSTLAGGQKEQFF | TGTGCCAGCAGCACCCTAGCGGGGGGGCAGAAGGAGCAGTTCTTC
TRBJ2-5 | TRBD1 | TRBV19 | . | CASSTIGQGETQYF | TGTGCCAGTAGTACCATCGGACAGGGAGAGACCCAGTACTTC
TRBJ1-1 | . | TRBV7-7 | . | CASQAGLNTEAFF | TGTGCTAGCCAAGCGGGTTTGAACACTGAAGCTTTCTTT
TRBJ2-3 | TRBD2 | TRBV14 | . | CASSQGPGGGDTQYF | TGTGCCAGCAGCCAAGGTCCGGGAGGGGGAGATACGCAGTATTTT